This is a list of T cell receptor gamma chains from one sample in a study of intestinal T cells in coeliac disease. TCRdb re-identified clones in the multiplex PCR reads via CATT. This repertoire shows about 2,500 gamma-chain clones, approximately 47% found once; its top ten account for approximately 4.7%. Sequenced sample: a duodenal biopsy. The receptors were sampled from a human donor with celiac disease. Both conserved end residues are part of each CDR3. The order of the fields is clone size, CDR3 length, J gene, V gene, CDR3 protein, CDR3 DNA. Clone size is stated in some rows and not others, as once, few, many or a class when expanded.

size: NA; length: 18; J: TRGJP; V: TRGV4; CDR3: CATWDGPLTYTTGWFKVF; DNA: TGTGCCACCTGGGATGGGCCCCTTACGTATACCACTGGTTGGTTCAAGGTATTT
size: few; length: 14; J: TRGJ1/TRGJ2; V: TRGV10; CDR3: CAAWDRCGIGKKLF; DNA: TGTGCTGCGTGGGATAGGTGTGGTATTGGTAAGAAACTCTTT
size: NA; length: 21; J: TRGJ1/TRGJ2; V: TRGV11; CDR3: CACWIRHQRGGGWRNYYKKLF; DNA: TGTGCCTGCTGGATTAGGCATCAACGGGGGGGCGGCTGGCGCAATTATTATAAGAAACTCTTT
size: few; length: 14; J: TRGJP2; V: TRGV9; CDR3: CALSPPSSDWIKTF; DNA: TGTGCCTTGTCCCCCCCTAGTAGTGATTGGATCAAGACGTTT
size: few; length: 14; J: TRGJ1/TRGJ2; V: TRGV2; CDR3: CATWDGPPYYKKLF; DNA: TGTGCCACCTGGGACGGGCCCCCCTATTATAAGAAACTCTTT
size: NA; length: 16; J: TRGJP1; V: TRGV5; CDR3: CATWDRSLCFRRFKIF; DNA: TGTGCCACCTGGGACAGGTCCTTATGTTTCCGTCGGTTCAAGATATTT
size: NA; length: 10; J: TRGJ1/TRGJ2; V: TRGV3; CDR3: CAPGNFGKLF; DNA: TGTGCACCTGGGAATTTTGGGAAACTCTTT
size: NA; length: 13; J: TRGJ1/TRGJ2; V: TRGV8; CDR3: CATWDPNYYKKLF; DNA: TGTGCCACCTGGGACCCGAATTATTATAAGAAACTCTTT
size: NA; length: 14; J: TRGJ1/TRGJ2; V: TRGV2; CDR3: CAIWDGPAVYKKLF; DNA: TGTGCCATCTGGGACGGGCCGGCGGTTTATAAGAAACTCTTT
size: NA; length: 14; J: TRGJ1/TRGJ2; V: TRGV2; CDR3: CADLGRALEYKKLF; DNA: TGTGCCGACCTGGGACGGGCCCTTGAATATAAGAAACTCTTT
size: NA; length: 15; J: TRGJ1/TRGJ2; V: TRGV8; CDR3: CATWDRKSPYYKKLF; DNA: TGTGCCACCTGGGATAGAAAGTCTCCTTATTATAAGAAACTCTTT
size: NA; length: 11; J: TRGJ1/TRGJ2; V: TRGV2; CDR3: CATWCLQEKLF; DNA: TGTGCCACCTGGTGCCTGCAGGAGAAACTCTTT
size: NA; length: 15; J: TRGJ1/TRGJ2; V: TRGV9; CDR3: CALWEVQVGYYKKLF; DNA: TGTGCCTTGTGGGAGGTGCAAGTAGGTTACTATAAGAAACTCTTT
size: NA; length: 17; J: TRGJP2; V: TRGV2; CDR3: CATWDGPARSSDWIKTF; DNA: TGTGCCACCTGGGACGGGCCGGCGAGGAGTAGTGATTGGATCAAGACGTTT
size: NA; length: 13; J: TRGJ1/TRGJ2; V: TRGV9; CDR3: CALWEVFRYKKLF; DNA: TGTGCCTTGTGGGAGGTGTTCAGGTATAAGAAACTCTTT
size: large; length: 14; J: TRGJP1; V: TRGV8; CDR3: CATWDSSTGWFKIF; DNA: TGTGCCACCTGGGATAGCTCCACTGGTTGGTTCAAGATATTT